The text below deals with one T cell receptor beta chain. Using its own MiXCR run on the 5' RACE reads, TCRdb lists one record per CDR3 protein. The data contain hundreds of thousands of distinct CDR3 sequences, around 27% of them singletons. The sample is drawn from a study of T-cell memory formation after mild COVID-19. Study details: Largely donor-specific sequence clusters came from a couple of donors.

V lost 6 bases to trimming and J lost 3 bases, with 9 bases between them. The CDR3 covers 12 residues. This chain joins TRBV12-3 or TRBV12-4 and TRBJ2-7; D uncertain. The receptor's source is an adult woman who had mild COVID-19 (a few samples of this study predate the infection). Cell type and time point are not known. What was sequenced was PBMCs or a T cell subset sorted from them (not recorded which). CDR3 protein: CASSTRHYEQYF. CDR3 sequence (DNA): TGTGCCAGCAGCACTCGACACTACGAGCAGTACTTC.